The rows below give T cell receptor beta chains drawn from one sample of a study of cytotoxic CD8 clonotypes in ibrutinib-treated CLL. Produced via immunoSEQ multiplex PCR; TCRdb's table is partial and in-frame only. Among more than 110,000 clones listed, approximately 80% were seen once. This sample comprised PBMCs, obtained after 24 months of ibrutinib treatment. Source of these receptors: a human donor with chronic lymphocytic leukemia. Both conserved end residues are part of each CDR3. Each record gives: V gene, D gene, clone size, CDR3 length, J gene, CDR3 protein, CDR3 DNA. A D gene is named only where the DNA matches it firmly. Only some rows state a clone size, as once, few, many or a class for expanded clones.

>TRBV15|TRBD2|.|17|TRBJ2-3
CATSRDRTSMLADTQYF
TGTGCCACCAGCAGAGATCGGACTAGCATGTTGGCAGATACGCAGTATTTT
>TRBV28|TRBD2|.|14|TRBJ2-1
CASRGGGGPREQFF
TGTGCCAGCAGAGGCGGGGGGGGGCCCCGTGAGCAGTTCTTC
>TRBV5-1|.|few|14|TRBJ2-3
CASSLLPSTDTQYF
TGCGCCAGCAGCTTACTTCCTAGCACAGATACGCAGTATTTT
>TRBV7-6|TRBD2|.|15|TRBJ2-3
CASSSFSGEGDTQYF
TGTGCCAGCAGCTCCTTTAGCGGGGAAGGGGATACGCAGTATTTT
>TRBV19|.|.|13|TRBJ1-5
CASSIPKGQPQHF
TGTGCCAGTAGTATCCCCAAAGGGCAGCCCCAGCATTTT
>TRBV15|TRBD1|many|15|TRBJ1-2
CATSRGAGTGDGYTF
TGTGCCACCAGCAGAGGGGCCGGGACAGGCGATGGCTACACCTTC
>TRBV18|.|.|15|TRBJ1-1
CASSPGRAMNTEAFF
TGTGCCAGCTCACCGGGGAGGGCCATGAACACTGAAGCTTTCTTT
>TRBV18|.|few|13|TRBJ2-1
CASSPSALNEQFF
TGTGCCAGCTCACCGTCGGCCCTCAATGAGCAGTTCTTC
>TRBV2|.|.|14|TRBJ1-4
CASTPDSWAEKLFF
TGTGCCAGCACCCCCGACAGTTGGGCCGAAAAACTGTTTTTT
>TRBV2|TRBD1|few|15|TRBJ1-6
CASSEGTGDYSPLHF
TGTGCCAGCAGTGAGGGGACAGGGGATTATTCACCCCTCCACTTT
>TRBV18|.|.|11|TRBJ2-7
CASSPGYEQYF
TGTGCCAGCTCCCCCGGCTACGAGCAGTACTTC
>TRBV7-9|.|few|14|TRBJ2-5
CASANWGITETQYF
TGTGCCAGCGCAAACTGGGGGATCACGGAGACCCAGTACTTC
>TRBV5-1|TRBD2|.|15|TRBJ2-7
CASSSGTSGRYEQYF
TGCGCCAGCAGCTCCGGGACTAGCGGGAGGTACGAGCAGTACTTC
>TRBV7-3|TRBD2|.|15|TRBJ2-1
CASSRSSGRYNEQFF
TGTGCCAGCAGCCGTTCTAGCGGGCGCTACAATGAGCAGTTCTTC
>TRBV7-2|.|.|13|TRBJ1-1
CASGPEGGREAFF
TGTGCCAGCGGACCAGAGGGCGGGCGGGAAGCTTTCTTT
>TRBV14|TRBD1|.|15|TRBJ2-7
CASSPPGTGGYEQYF
TGTGCCAGCAGCCCACCCGGGACAGGGGGCTACGAGCAGTACTTC
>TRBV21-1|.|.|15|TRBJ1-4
CASSKGRGQGEKLFF
TGTGCCAGCAGCAAAGGAAGGGGACAGGGGGAAAAACTGTTTTTT
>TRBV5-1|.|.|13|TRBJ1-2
CASSRGQNYGYTF
TGCGCCAGCAGCCGGGGACAAAACTATGGCTACACCTTC
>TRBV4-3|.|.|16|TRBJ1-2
CASSQDRWGPNYGYTF
TGCGCCAGCAGCCAAGATAGGTGGGGACCGAACTATGGCTACACCTTC
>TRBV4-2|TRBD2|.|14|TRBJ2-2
CASSPPRGSGELFF
TGTGCCAGCAGCCCCCCGCGGGGGTCTGGGGAGCTGTTTTTT
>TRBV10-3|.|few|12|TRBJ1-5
CAIRDSNQPQHF
TGTGCCATCAGGGACAGCAATCAGCCCCAGCATTTT
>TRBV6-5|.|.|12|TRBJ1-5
CASTTGDQPQHF
TGTGCCAGCACCACCGGCGATCAGCCCCAGCATTTT
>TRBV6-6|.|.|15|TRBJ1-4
CASSYSGEPNEKLFF
TGTGCCAGCAGTTACTCGGGGGAGCCTAATGAAAAACTGTTTTTT
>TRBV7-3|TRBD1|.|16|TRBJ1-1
CASSPQGGGLITEAFF
TGTGCCAGCAGCCCCCAGGGGGGGGGCCTTATCACTGAAGCTTTCTTT
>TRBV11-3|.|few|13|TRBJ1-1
CASSKGGFTEAFF
TGTGCCAGCAGCAAGGGCGGATTCACTGAAGCTTTCTTT
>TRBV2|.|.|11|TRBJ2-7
CASSVDTLPYF
TGTGCCAGCAGTGTTGACACCTTGCCGTACTTC
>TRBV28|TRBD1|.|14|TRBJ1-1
CASRPPGTVTEAFF
TGTGCCAGCAGACCCCCCGGGACAGTCACTGAAGCTTTCTTT
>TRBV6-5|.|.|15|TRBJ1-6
CASGGSSSYNSPLHF
TGTGCCAGCGGGGGCTCAAGCTCCTATAATTCACCCCTCCACTTT
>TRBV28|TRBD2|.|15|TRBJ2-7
CASSLGPSGSHEQYF
TGTGCCAGCAGTTTAGGTCCTAGCGGGAGCCACGAGCAGTACTTC
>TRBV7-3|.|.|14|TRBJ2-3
CASSPAWGTDTQYF
TGTGCCAGCAGCCCAGCCTGGGGCACAGATACGCAGTATTTT
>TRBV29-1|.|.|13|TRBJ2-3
CSTEGGFTDTQYF
TGCAGCACGGAGGGGGGCTTTACAGATACGCAGTATTTT
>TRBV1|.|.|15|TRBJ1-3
CTSSPPRPSGNTIYF
TGCACCAGCAGCCCACCCCGCCCCTCTGGAAACACCATATATTTT
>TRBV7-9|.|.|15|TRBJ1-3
CASSAPGGGGNTIYF
TGTGCCAGCAGCGCCCCGGGGGGGGGCGGAAACACCATATATTTT
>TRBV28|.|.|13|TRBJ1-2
CASSLQGIDGYTF
TGTGCCAGCAGTTTACAGGGAATAGATGGCTACACCTTC
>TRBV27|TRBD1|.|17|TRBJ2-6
CASSPGQGAVGANVLTF
TGTGCCAGCAGTCCCGGACAGGGGGCGGTTGGGGCCAACGTCCTGACTTTC
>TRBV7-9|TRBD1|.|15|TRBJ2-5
CASSLPTGVQETQYF
TGTGCCAGCAGCTTACCCACAGGGGTCCAAGAGACCCAGTACTTC
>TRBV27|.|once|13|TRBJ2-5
CASSSQGIETQYF
TGTGCCAGCAGTTCCCAGGGGATAGAGACCCAGTACTTC
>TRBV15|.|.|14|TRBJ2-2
CATSSVRDTGELFF
TGTGCCACCAGCAGCGTCAGGGACACCGGGGAGCTGTTTTTT
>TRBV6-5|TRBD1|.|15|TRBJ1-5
CASSRSPTGRQPQHF
TGTGCCAGCAGTAGGTCCCCGACAGGGCGTCAGCCCCAGCATTTT
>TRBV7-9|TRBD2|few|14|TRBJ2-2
CASSRWGGDGELFF
TGTGCCAGCAGCCGCTGGGGGGGTGACGGGGAGCTGTTTTTT
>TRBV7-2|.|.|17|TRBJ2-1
CASSLVLSTNLDNEQFF
TGTGCCAGCAGCCTAGTCCTATCGACAAACCTAGACAATGAGCAGTTCTTC
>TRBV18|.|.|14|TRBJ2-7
CASSTRRDSYEQYF
TGTGCCAGCTCAACACGACGGGACTCCTACGAGCAGTACTTC
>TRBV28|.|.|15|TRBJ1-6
CASSPNRGANSPLHF
TGTGCCAGCAGTCCAAACCGGGGAGCCAATTCACCCCTCCACTTT
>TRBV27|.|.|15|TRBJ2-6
CAARGVGAGANVLTF
TGTGCCGCCAGGGGGGTCGGGGCTGGGGCCAACGTCCTGACTTTC
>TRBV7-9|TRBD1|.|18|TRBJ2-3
CASSSTPGQGACTDTQYF
TGTGCCAGCAGCTCCACCCCGGGACAGGGGGCGTGCACAGATACGCAGTATTTT
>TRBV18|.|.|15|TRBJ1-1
CASSPETGPNTEAFF
TGTGCCAGCTCACCCGAGACAGGCCCGAACACTGAAGCTTTCTTT
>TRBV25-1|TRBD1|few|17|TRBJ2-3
CASSPPRDRVFSDTQYF
TGTGCCAGCAGTCCCCCCCGGGACAGGGTTTTTTCAGATACGCAGTATTTT
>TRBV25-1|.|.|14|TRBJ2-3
CASSGGVGTDTQYF
TGTGCCAGCAGTGGAGGGGTGGGCACAGATACGCAGTATTTT
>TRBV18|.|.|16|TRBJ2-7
CASSPRTSTDRGEQYF
TGTGCCAGCTCACCCCGAACCTCTACCGATCGAGGCGAGCAGTACTTC
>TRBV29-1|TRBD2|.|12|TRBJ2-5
CSALAAQETQYF
TGCAGCGCACTAGCGGCGCAAGAGACCCAGTACTTC
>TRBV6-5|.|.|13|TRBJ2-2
CASGSTEGGELFF
TGTGCCAGCGGTAGCACCGAAGGGGGGGAGCTGTTTTTT
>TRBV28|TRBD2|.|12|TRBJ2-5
CASTGGSETQYF
TGTGCCAGCACCGGGGGGTCGGAGACCCAGTACTTC
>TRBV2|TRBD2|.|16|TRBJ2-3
CASLRTSGGSTDTQYF
TGTGCCAGCCTAAGGACTAGCGGGGGAAGCACAGATACGCAGTATTTT